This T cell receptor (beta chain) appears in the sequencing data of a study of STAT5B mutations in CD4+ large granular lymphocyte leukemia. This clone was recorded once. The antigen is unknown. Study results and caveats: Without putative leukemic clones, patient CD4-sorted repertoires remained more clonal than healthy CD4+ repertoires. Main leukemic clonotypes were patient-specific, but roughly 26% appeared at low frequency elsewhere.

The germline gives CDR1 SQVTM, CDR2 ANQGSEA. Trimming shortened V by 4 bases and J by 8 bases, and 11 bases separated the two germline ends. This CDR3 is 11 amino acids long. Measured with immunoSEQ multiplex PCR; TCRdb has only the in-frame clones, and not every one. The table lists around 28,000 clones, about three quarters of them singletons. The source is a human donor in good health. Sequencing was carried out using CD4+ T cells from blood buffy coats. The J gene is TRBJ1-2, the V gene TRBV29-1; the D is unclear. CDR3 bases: TGCAGCGTTGTTGAGGGAACCGGCTACACCTTC. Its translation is CSVVEGTGYTF.